These 29 T cell receptor beta chains were all obtained from the same sample, sequenced in a study of cytomegalovirus exposure and HLA in healthy donors. Sequencing used immunoSEQ multiplex PCR; TCRdb keeps in-frame clones, though not all of them. The sample consists of about 200,000 clones, around 80% of them appearing once. The sequencing sample was made of PBMCs. The receptors were gathered from a woman in her twenties or thirties in good health and CMV-seropositive.

The chain couples TRBV5-6 to TRBJ1-2; D is possibly TRBD1 (6 bases). The germline CDR1 and CDR2 sequences are SGHDT and YYEEEE. The CDR3 is 17 amino acids. Trimming stripped 4 bases from V and 4 bases from J, with 23 bases between. CDR3 nucleotides: TGTGCCAGCAGCCATCCAGTCTCCGACGACAGGACCTATGGCTACACCTTC. It specifies CASSHPVSDDRTYGYTF.

The chain is built from TRBV6-6 and TRBJ2-1, with 9 bases matching TRBD1. Germline CDR1 MNHNY, CDR2 SVGAGI (reference sequence). Trimming at V came to 1 base and at J to 5 bases, leaving 3 bases not matched to a gene. The CDR3 length is 15 residues. The CDR3 sequence: CASSYFGTGNNEQFF. CDR3 sequence (DNA): TGTGCCAGCAGTTACTTCGGGACAGGGAACAATGAGCAGTTCTTC.

A few counts support this clone. The chain carries TRBV7-9 and TRBJ1-1; TRBD1 matches at 7 bases. Germline CDR1 is SEHNR and CDR2 is FQNEAQ (reference sequence). The ends lost 4 bases at V and 5 bases at J; junction bases unmatched: 4. The CDR3 length is 13 residues. The CDR3 is CASSWDRRTEAFF. The CDR3 DNA is TGTGCCAGCAGCTGGGACAGACGAACTGAAGCTTTCTTT.

This chain joins TRBV6-6 and TRBJ2-7, with TRBD2 matching over 12 bases. Germline V gene data show CDR1 as MNHNY and CDR2 as SVGAGI (reference sequence). V lost 5 bases and J lost 0; bases outside the gene matches: 5. The CDR3 contains 16 residues. CDR3 in amino acids: CASSILTSGSSYEQYF. In DNA, the CDR3 is TGTGCCAGCAGTATATTGACTAGCGGGAGCTCCTACGAGCAGTACTTC.

The V and J genes are TRBV27 and TRBJ2-2, with D perhaps TRBD2 (6 bases). The germline V gene encodes CDR1 MNHEY and CDR2 SMNVEV (reference sequence). This CDR3 is 15 amino acids long. V lost 7 bases to trimming and J lost 1 base, with 13 bases between them. CDR3 DNA: TGTGCCAGCATTCACAGCGGGCGGAACACCGGGGAGCTGTTTTTT. It is translated as CASIHSGRNTGELFF.

The chain joins TRBV5-6 to TRBJ2-5; D perhaps matches TRBD2 (5 bases). CDR1 and CDR2 from the germline V gene are SGHDT and YYEEEE. The CDR3 is 13 residues long. V was shortened by 0 bases and J by 4 bases, with 7 bases between the two germline ends. For the CDR3, the DNA is TGTGCCAGCAGCTTGGAACGGGGAGAGACCCAGTACTTC. It encodes CASSLERGETQYF.

The V call is TRBV5-1, the J call TRBJ2-1, with TRBD2 matching over 13 bases. Trimming took 4 bases from V and 2 from J; bases not matched to a gene: 12. CDR3 length equals 19 residues. The germline V gene has CDR1 SGHRS and CDR2 YFSETQ. The CDR3 loop is CASSQPGLAGSQAYNEQFF. The CDR3 DNA is TGCGCCAGCAGCCAGCCGGGACTAGCGGGAAGTCAAGCCTACAATGAGCAGTTCTTC.

The chain joins TRBV28 to TRBJ1-5; maybe TRBD1 (5 bases). The CDR3 is made up of 16 amino acids. The V end lost 4 bases, the J end lost 6 bases, and 19 bases lay between the germline ends. Germline V lookup: CDR1 MDHEN, CDR2 SYDVKM. Written as DNA, the CDR3 is TGTGCCAGCAGTTCTTTAGGTGGCAGGGCCCTTCAGCCCCAGCATTTT. As protein: CASSSLGGRALQPQHF.

The genes are TRBV29-1 and TRBJ2-7; 9 bases map to TRBD1. CDR1 SQVTM and CDR2 ANQGSEA come from the germline V gene. V shed 5 bases, J shed 5 bases, and the junction held 10 bases outside the gene matches. The CDR3 runs 14 residues. The CDR3 region is CSVPTGTGPHEQYF. The CDR3 DNA sequence: TGCAGCGTTCCCACCGGGACAGGGCCCCACGAGCAGTACTTC.

The chain carries TRBV19 and TRBJ2-1, with TRBD2 matching 8 bases. From germline, CDR1 is LNHDA and CDR2 SQIVND (reference sequence). J gave up 9 bases and V 6 bases, and 10 bases lay outside the gene matches. This CDR3 has 14 amino acids. CDR3 protein: CASSGTREYGEQFF. The CDR3 DNA sequence: TGTGCCAGTAGCGGGACTAGGGAGTACGGTGAGCAGTTCTTC. The full variable domain, rest sourced from reference TRBV19 and TRBJ2-1, is DGGITQSPKYLFRKEGQNVTLSCEQNLNHDAMYWYRQDPGQGLRLIYYSQIVNDFQKGDIAEGYSVSREKKESFPLTVTSAQKNPTAFYLCASSGTREYGEQFFGPGTRLTVL.

This clone has more than one count but fewer than ten. The chain has TRBV9 and TRBJ1-2; D possibly corresponds to TRBD1 (6 bases). Trimming took off 1 base at V and 4 bases at J, with 14 bases between the two ends. There are 15 residues in the CDR3. Germline CDR1 is SGDLS and CDR2 is YYNGEE. CDR3: CASSVTGTPVYGYTF. The CDR3 DNA follows: TGTGCCAGCAGCGTAACCGGGACACCAGTCTATGGCTACACCTTC.

V usage is TRBV30 and J usage is TRBJ2-7, with no clear D. CDR1 is GTSNPN, CDR2 SVGIG, per germline (reference sequence). Trimming stripped 0 bases from V and 6 bases from J, with 15 bases between. This CDR3 contains 14 residues. The CDR3 region is CAWSVLAVGFEQYF. The CDR3 nucleotides are TGTGCCTGGAGTGTTCTGGCGGTTGGGTTCGAGCAGTACTTC.

The V and J genes are TRBV6-5 and TRBJ2-5; perhaps TRBD2 as D (6 bases). The V gene lost 4 bases and the J gene lost 1 base, with 10 bases spanning the gap. The germline gives CDR1 MNHEY, CDR2 SVGAGI. This CDR3 spans 14 amino acids. CDR3 residues: CASSWAGSQETQYF. CDR3 nucleotide sequence: TGTGCCAGCAGTTGGGCCGGGAGCCAAGAGACCCAGTACTTC.

This clone was observed a few times. V and J are TRBV6-5 and TRBJ2-7; D not certain. Per the germline V gene, CDR1 is MNHEY and CDR2 is SVGAGI. The ends were cut back, 2 bases at V and 0 bases at J, with 8 bases in the middle. The CDR3 contains 14 residues. CDR3 in amino acids: CASSYKETSYEQYF. The CDR3, as DNA: TGTGCCAGCAGTTACAAGGAGACCTCCTACGAGCAGTACTTC.

The chain employs TRBV15 and TRBJ2-7; 9 bases agree with TRBD1. V gave up 6 bases and J gave up 6 bases; unmatched junction bases: 9. The CDR3 has 14 residues. The germline gives CDR1 LNHNV, CDR2 YYDKDF (reference sequence). Here the CDR3 DNA reads TGTGCCACCAGACCTCCGGGACAGGGAGGCGAGCAGTACTTC. The encoded protein is CATRPPGQGGEQYF.

The rearrangement links TRBV6-1 to TRBJ2-2, with 9 bases matching TRBD2. CDR1 is MNHNS, CDR2 SASEGT, per germline. The CDR3 is made up of 15 amino acids. The V segment lost 2 bases and the J segment 7 bases; nucleotides outside the gene matches: 5. CDR3 bases: TGTGCCAGCAGTGAACTAGCGGGGATTGACGGGGAGCTGTTTTTT. It translates to CASSELAGIDGELFF.

The chain joins TRBV7-2 to TRBJ2-1, with 11 nucleotides matching TRBD2. V lost 4 bases and J lost 3; bases outside the gene matches: 5. From germline, CDR1 is SGHTA and CDR2 FQGNSA. The CDR3 spans 16 residues. CDR3 protein: CASSSLSGRDYNEQFF. The CDR3 DNA is TGTGCCAGCAGCTCACTTAGCGGGAGGGACTACAATGAGCAGTTCTTC. The full variable domain, its missing parts supplied by reference TRBV7-2 and TRBJ2-1, is GAGVSQSPSNKVTEKGKDVELRCDPISGHTALYWYRQSLGQGLEFLIYFQGNSAPDKSGLPSDRFSAERTGGSVSTLTIQRTQQEDSAVYLCASSSLSGRDYNEQFFGPGTRLTVL.

V gene TRBV18 combines with J gene TRBJ1-2; 9 bases fit TRBD1. Germline trimming cut 3 bases from V and 7 bases from J; bases unmatched to any gene: 12. The CDR3 consists of 16 residues. Germline lookup yields CDR1 KGHSH and CDR2 LQKENI. The CDR3 nucleotides read TGTGCCAGCTCACCCGGACAGGGGACGGGTATCGGTGGCTACACCTTC. This sequence encodes CASSPGQGTGIGGYTF.

The J gene is TRBJ1-2, the V gene TRBV5-6, with TRBD1 as a possible D gene (5 bases). The V and J ends lost 2 bases and 4 bases respectively, with 12 bases between them. CDR3 length: 14 amino acids. Germline CDR1 reads SGHDT; CDR2 reads YYEEEE. CDR3 region: CASSFETAVYGYTF. CDR3 DNA: TGTGCCAGCAGCTTCGAGACAGCCGTCTATGGCTACACCTTC.

The chain links TRBV6-6 to TRBJ1-1; TRBD1 matches 7 bases. V shed 4 bases and J 5 bases; nucleotides not matched to a gene: 10. This CDR3 is 15 amino acids long. The germline gives CDR1 MNHNY, CDR2 SVGAGI (reference sequence). The CDR3 is CASSSRIQGMTEAFF. CDR3 bases: TGTGCCAGCAGTTCCCGGATACAGGGGATGACTGAAGCTTTCTTT.

The chain links TRBV29-1 to TRBJ2-5, with 11 positions matching TRBD1. The CDR3 totals 14 residues. J was trimmed by 9 bases and V by 6 bases; bases with no gene match: 12. Germline CDR1 is SQVTM and CDR2 is ANQGSEA. The CDR3 sequence is CSVGQGDNDGPQYF. The CDR3 region has the DNA TGCAGCGTGGGACAGGGGGACAACGATGGTCCCCAGTACTTC.

In its sample, this clone was seen once. The CDR3 reads CASRPTLSNTEAFF. CDR3 nucleotides: TGTGCCAGCAGACCGACACTTTCGAACACTGAAGCTTTCTTT. The rearrangement links TRBV11-2 to TRBJ1-1; D gene uncertain. The germline V and J ends were trimmed by 6 bases and 1 base, with 12 bases remaining between them. CDR3 length: 14 amino acids. CDR1 SGHAT and CDR2 FQNNGV come from the germline V gene.

The CDR3 region has the DNA TGTGCCAGCTCACCAGACAGGGGGCGCTACCACTACGAGCAGTACTTC. Its protein product is CASSPDRGRYHYEQYF. V is TRBV18 and J is TRBJ2-7; 10 bases align to TRBD1. V lost 2 bases to trimming and J lost 3 bases; unmatched junction nucleotides: 7. The CDR3 length is 16 residues. Germline V CDR1 and CDR2: KGHSH, LQKENI.

In its sample, this clone was seen once. This sequence joins TRBV6-6 and TRBJ2-7; no firm D call. The ends were cut back, 6 bases at V and 5 bases at J, with 14 bases in the middle. The CDR3 is 13 residues long. Germline values: CDR1 MNHNY, CDR2 SVGAGI (reference sequence). As DNA, the CDR3 is TGTGCCAGCAGGTCGCCGACAATCCACGAGCAGTACTTC. The encoded protein is CASRSPTIHEQYF.

The genes are TRBV18 and TRBJ1-3, with D perhaps TRBD1 (5 bases). The V gene's germline CDR1 is KGHSH and CDR2 LQKENI. V shed 1 base and J shed 0 bases, with 10 bases lying between them. The CDR3 runs to 16 residues. CDR3 loop: CASSPQGRDSGNTIYF. DNA of the CDR3: TGTGCCAGCTCACCACAGGGGAGGGACTCTGGAAACACCATATATTTT. Supplemented by reference TRBV18 and TRBJ1-3, the full variable domain reads NAGVMQNPRHLVRRRGQEARLRCSPMKGHSHVYWYRQLPEEGLKFMVYLQKENIIDESGMPKERFSAEFPKEGPSILRIQQVVRGDSAAYFCASSPQGRDSGNTIYFGEGSWLTVV.

The chain has TRBV13 and TRBJ2-7; 7 bases line up with TRBD1. This CDR3 region has 15 residues. The V and J ends lost 2 bases and 5 bases, in that order; junction bases with no gene match: 9. Germline V gives CDR1 PRHDT, CDR2 FYEKMQ (reference sequence). For the CDR3, the DNA is TGTGCCAGCAGCTTAAGACAGGGTGGTTTCCACGAGCAGTACTTC. It translates to CASSLRQGGFHEQYF.

In DNA form, the CDR3 reads TGTGCCAGCAGCTTACAGGGTGTAGGTGGCTACACCTTC. Protein product: CASSLQGVGGYTF. The chain employs TRBV27 and TRBJ1-2; maybe TRBD1 (6 bases). Between the trimmed V and J ends, which lost 6 bases and 7 bases, there was a span of 15 bases. This CDR3 contains 13 residues. The germline V gene encodes CDR1 MNHEY and CDR2 SMNVEV (reference sequence).

The V gene is TRBV6-4, the J gene TRBJ2-2; TRBD2 is a possible D gene (7 bases). CDR1 is MRHNA, CDR2 SNTAGT, per germline. V was trimmed by 6 bases and J by 7 bases, leaving 12 bases between them. The length of the CDR3 is 13 residues. The DNA of the CDR3 is TGTGCCAGCAGAGGCGGGGGCGGCGGGGAGCTGTTTTTT. Encoded protein: CASRGGGGGELFF.

The chain is built from TRBV7-2 and TRBJ2-7; TRBD1 matches 9 bases. CDR1 and CDR2 from the germline V gene are SGHTA and FQGNSA. V lost 5 bases, J lost 2 bases, and 4 bases stayed unmatched. This CDR3 comprises 14 residues. The CDR3 protein is CASSPRTGAYEQYF. The CDR3 nucleotides are TGTGCCAGCAGCCCGAGGACAGGGGCCTACGAGCAGTACTTC.